This T cell receptor beta chain was sequenced for a study of OX40 agonist ivuxolimab in advanced cancers. Study-level background: Patient treatment consisted of intravenous ivuxolimab administration every 2 weeks at 0.01 to 10 mg/kg. Three patients, one with hepatocellular carcinoma and two with cutaneous melanoma, responded partially.

Trimming removed 1 base from V and 3 bases from J, with 6 bases in between. The CDR3 contains 13 residues. Germline V gene sequence: CDR1 LNHDA, CDR2 SQIVND (reference sequence). Measured with immunoSEQ multiplex PCR; TCRdb has only the in-frame clones, and not every one. This sample has 100,000 or so clones; 90% to 97% occur once, and the top ten carry around 2%. This chain connects TRBV19 to TRBJ1-1; D gene ambiguous. The sequenced sample was CD4+ or CD8+ T cells sorted from blood, obtained in a trial of the OX40 agonist ivuxolimab. The TCR sequence derives from an adult with an advanced solid tumor such as melanoma, head and neck, liver or kidney cancer. The CDR3 sequence: CASSIGLYTEAFF. The CDR3, as DNA: TGTGCCAGTAGTATAGGGCTTTACACTGAAGCTTTCTTT.